This T cell receptor (beta chain) was sequenced for a study of T cells in Graves' hyperthyroidism and ophthalmopathy. Study context: The initial diagnosis was the point when peripheral blood was collected, ahead of any treatment. Findings and limits, study-wide: The model anticipated ophthalmopathy a median about six months pre-onset.

The CDR3 extends over 14 amino acids. The germline gives CDR1 MNHEY, CDR2 SMNVEV (reference sequence). Trimming took 4 bases from V and 8 from J; bases not matched to a gene: 1. Hyperthyroidism had been newly diagnosed in patients aged 18 to 65, and its duration was under 2 months. Before ophthalmopathy appeared, progressors gave blood at initial hyperthyroidism diagnosis. Template material for amplifying TCR beta CDR3 regions consisted of RNA transcripts. A first-round RT-PCR of the TCR CDR3 used the HTBI primer set. Using its own MiXCR run on the multiplex PCR reads, TCRdb lists one record per CDR3 protein. The sample shows under 450,000 distinct CDR3 sequences, approximately 13% of them seen only once. In this sample, this clonotype turned up a few times. The antigen remains undetermined.

Sequences were obtained from blood. This clonotype was obtained from a man aged 25 to 40 with Graves' hyperthyroidism that later progressed to Graves' ophthalmopathy. V and J are TRBV27 and TRBJ2-1, with 14 bases fitting TRBD2. The CDR3 loop is CASSSGLAGDEQFF. In nucleotides, the CDR3 is TGTGCCAGCAGTTCGGGACTAGCGGGGGATGAGCAGTTCTTC.